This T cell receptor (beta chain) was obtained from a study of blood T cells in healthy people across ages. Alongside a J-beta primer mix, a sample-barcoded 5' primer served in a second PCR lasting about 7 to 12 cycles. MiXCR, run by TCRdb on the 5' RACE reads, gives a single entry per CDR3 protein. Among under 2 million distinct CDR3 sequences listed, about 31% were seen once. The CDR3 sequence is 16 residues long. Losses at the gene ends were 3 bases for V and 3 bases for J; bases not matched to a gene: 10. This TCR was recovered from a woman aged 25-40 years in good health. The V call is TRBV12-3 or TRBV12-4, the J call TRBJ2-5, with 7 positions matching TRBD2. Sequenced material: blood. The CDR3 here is CASSLFEWGGEETQYF. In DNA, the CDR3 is TGTGCCAGCAGTTTGTTCGAGTGGGGGGGGGAAGAGACCCAGTACTTC.